This entry lists 28 T cell receptor beta chains sequenced from one sample in a study of T cells after posttransplantation cyclophosphamide (dated by TCRdb to between 2015 and 2016). The library was built by means of the immunoSEQ multiplex PCR assay. In its TCRdb copy, this immuneACCESS table keeps in-frame sequences only and misses some clones. Where compared with another copy, unresolved V genes explain less than half of these, and the others have no known cause. In this sample the table shows around 10,000 clones, approximately 86% of which occur a single time. Less than 20% of the sample belongs to the ten largest clones. Interpreted using the paper, the treatment or condition label stands for: high-dose cyclophosphamide on days +3 and +4 as single-agent GVHD prophylaxis. Busulfan and fludarabine conditioning, a related or unrelated marrow graft, and cyclophosphamide on days +3 and +4 were given to PTCy patients.

This sample comprised PBMCs, obtained 1755 days after allogeneic stem cell transplant with posttransplant cyclophosphamide. The receptors originated from a female patient aged 50 to 60 who received an allogeneic stem cell transplant from a related donor, was CMV-positive, and had no GVHD. In transplant recipients, some T cells may be of donor rather than host origin.

This chain uses TRBV19 with TRBJ2-1; D is unresolved. From germline, CDR1 is LNHDA and CDR2 SQIVND (reference sequence). The CDR3 loop spans 18 amino acids. Trimming removed 3 bases at V and 0 bases at J, with 18 bases between. The CDR3 DNA reads as TGTGCCAGTAGTATCCTCGTCCGCGTCGCTCTCTCCTACAATGAGCAGTTCTTC. Protein product: CASSILVRVALSYNEQFF.

This clone was counted once. The gene calls are TRBV15 and TRBJ1-3; D not certain. V gave up 0 bases and J gave up 1 base, with 7 bases separating them. The CDR3 is 15 residues long. Germline CDR1 reads LNHNV; CDR2 reads YYDKDF (reference sequence). The CDR3 DNA sequence: TGTGCCACCAGCAGAGATCTACAGTCTGGAAACACCATATATTTT. Translating it yields CATSRDLQSGNTIYF.

The gene calls are TRBV6-1 and TRBJ1-2, with 8 bases fitting TRBD1. The CDR3 length is 16 residues. Germline CDR1 reads MNHNS; CDR2 reads SASEGT. Unmatched junction bases numbered 9, after V lost 4 bases and J lost 2 bases. In nucleotides, the CDR3 is TGTGCCAGCAGTGTTGACAGGGGTAGGCGAAACTATGGCTACACCTTC. It specifies CASSVDRGRRNYGYTF.

V usage is TRBV27 and J usage is TRBJ2-4; 8 bases agree with TRBD1. Germline V gene lookup returns CDR1 MNHEY and CDR2 SMNVEV (reference sequence). The CDR3 loop spans 16 amino acids. Unmatched junction bases numbered 8, after V lost 1 base and J lost 6 bases. The DNA of the CDR3 is TGTGCCAGCAGTTTATGGTCCCGGGACAGGTTAAACATTCAGTACTTC. It is translated as CASSLWSRDRLNIQYF.

A few counts support this clone. In nucleotides, the CDR3 is TGTGCCTGGGCCAGGGCTGACTACGAGCAGTACTTC. Its translation: CAWARADYEQYF. The gene calls are TRBV30 and TRBJ2-7; possible D gene TRBD1, 5 bases. V lost 5 bases and J lost 3, with 11 bases in between. The CDR3 has 12 residues. The germline CDR1 and CDR2 sequences are GTSNPN and SVGIG (reference sequence).

This clone was picked up a small number of times. The chain recombines TRBV27 with TRBJ2-6; D remains unclear. The V and J ends lost 8 bases and 2 bases respectively, with 4 bases between them. There are 12 residues in the CDR3. In germline, CDR1 is MNHEY, CDR2 SMNVEV (reference sequence). CDR3 DNA: TGTGCCAGCGGCCCTGGGGCCAACGTCCTGACTTTC. Protein product: CASGPGANVLTF.

The rearrangement uses TRBV4-2 and TRBJ2-2, with a weak D call TRBD2 (7 bases). The CDR3 loop spans 17 amino acids. V dropped 4 bases and J dropped 0 bases, with 15 bases sitting between them. The germline gives CDR1 LGHNA, CDR2 YNFKEQ. CDR3 DNA sequence: TGTGCCAGCAGCCCAAGGGGGGGAATGCCGAACACCGGGGAGCTGTTTTTT. It translates to CASSPRGGMPNTGELFF.

V gene TRBV5-1 combines with J gene TRBJ2-5; D is perhaps TRBD1 (6 bases). There are 14 residues in the CDR3. Germline assignment: CDR1 SGHRS and CDR2 YFSETQ. The V end lost 2 bases, the J end lost 2 bases, and 10 bases lay between the germline ends. The CDR3 here is CASSFPTGQETQYF. CDR3 DNA: TGCGCCAGCAGCTTTCCGACAGGTCAAGAGACCCAGTACTTC.

The rearrangement uses TRBV9 and TRBJ2-1, with TRBD2 identical over 9 bases. The germline V gene has CDR1 SGDLS and CDR2 YYNGEE. This CDR3 comprises 14 residues. V trimming: 2 bases; J trimming: 6 bases; junction bases outside the gene matches: 3. The CDR3 spells CASSVGGRGNEQFF. For the CDR3, the DNA is TGTGCCAGCAGCGTGGGCGGGAGGGGCAATGAGCAGTTCTTC. The full variable domain, completed using reference TRBV9 and TRBJ2-1, is DSGVTQTPKHLITATGQRVTLRCSPRSGDLSVYWYQQSLDQGLQFLIQYYNGEERAKGNILERFSAQQFPDLHSELNLSSLELGDSALYFCASSVGGRGNEQFFGPGTRLTVL.

This chain connects TRBV5-4 to TRBJ2-1; 10 bases are a match to TRBD2. CDR1 and CDR2 from the germline V gene are SGHNT and YYREEE (reference sequence). J lost 2 bases, V lost 4 bases, and 6 bases had no gene match. The CDR3 runs 16 residues. CDR3 amino acids: CASSGRSGRPYNEQFF. CDR3 sequence (DNA): TGTGCCAGCAGCGGCCGTAGCGGGAGGCCCTACAATGAGCAGTTCTTC.

The J gene is TRBJ2-3, the V gene TRBV7-2; D may be TRBD2 (6 bases). This CDR3 is 13 amino acids long. V lost 8 bases and J lost 0, with 9 bases in between. Germline CDR1 is SGHTA and CDR2 is FQGNSA. The CDR3 here is CASADYSTDTQYF. The CDR3 nucleotides are TGTGCCAGCGCGGACTACAGCACAGATACGCAGTATTTT. The full variable domain, rest sourced from reference TRBV7-2 and TRBJ2-3, is GAGVSQSPSNKVTEKGKDVELRCDPISGHTALYWYRQSLGQGLEFLIYFQGNSAPDKSGLPSDRFSAERTGGSVSTLTIQRTQQEDSAVYLCASADYSTDTQYFGPGTRLTVL.

This clone was detected once. The chain employs TRBV7-6 and TRBJ2-3, with D possibly matching TRBD1 (5 bases). Trimming left V 1 base short and J 4 bases short, with 12 bases between. This CDR3 contains 15 residues. Germline values: CDR1 SGHVS, CDR2 FNYEAQ. CDR3 sequence: CASSLEARGADTQYF. The CDR3 nucleotides read TGTGCCAGCAGCTTAGAAGCTAGGGGCGCAGATACGCAGTATTTT.

The CDR3 coding sequence is TGTGCCAGCAGCTTAGCCCCGGGACAGGGGAGGGCTCAGCCCCAGCATTTT. This encodes CASSLAPGQGRAQPQHF. The chain couples TRBV7-9 to TRBJ1-5; 10 positions match TRBD1. The V and J ends lost 0 bases and 6 bases, in that order; junction bases with no gene match: 8. This CDR3 has 17 amino acids. Germline CDR1 reads SEHNR; CDR2 reads FQNEAQ (reference sequence).

The chain has TRBV4-3 and TRBJ1-2; TRBD1 aligns across 8 bases. The V segment lost 0 bases and the J segment 6 bases; nucleotides outside the gene matches: 12. The CDR3 consists of 17 residues. Germline V gene data show CDR1 as LGHNA and CDR2 as YSLEER. CDR3 in DNA: TGCGCCAGCAGCCAAGATGTCGGACAGGGTGGACTCGATGGCTACACCTTC. Protein product: CASSQDVGQGGLDGYTF.

The gene calls are TRBV6-6 and TRBJ1-1; TRBD1 matches at 9 bases. Germline CDR1 is MNHNY and CDR2 is SVGAGI (reference sequence). The CDR3 runs 16 residues. Unmatched junction bases numbered 5, after V lost 2 bases and J lost 1 base. As DNA, the CDR3 is TGTGCCAGCAGTTACCTCTCGACAGGGGGGAACACTGAAGCTTTCTTT. Encoded protein: CASSYLSTGGNTEAFF.

The J gene is TRBJ2-3, the V gene TRBV9; D is perhaps TRBD2 (7 bases). CDR3 length: 14 residues. Germline CDR1 and CDR2: SGDLS and YYNGEE. The V end lost 7 bases, the J end lost 0 bases, and 12 bases lay between the germline ends. The CDR3, as DNA: TGTGCCAGCGGGGGGGGCTGGAGCACAGATACGCAGTATTTT. Amino acids: CASGGGWSTDTQYF. The full variable domain, its missing parts supplied by reference TRBV9 and TRBJ2-3, is DSGVTQTPKHLITATGQRVTLRCSPRSGDLSVYWYQQSLDQGLQFLIQYYNGEERAKGNILERFSAQQFPDLHSELNLSSLELGDSALYFCASGGGWSTDTQYFGPGTRLTVL.

The chain uses TRBV29-1 and TRBJ2-1, with D tentatively TRBD2 (5 bases). Germline V gene data show CDR1 as SQVTM and CDR2 as ANQGSEA. The CDR3 loop spans 15 amino acids. V lost 6 bases and J 6 bases, leaving 21 bases between the germline ends. For the CDR3, the DNA is TGCAGCGTGACCCCGGGCCAGCGGAGCGGCAATGAGCAGTTCTTC. Translated: CSVTPGQRSGNEQFF.

This sequence joins TRBV10-3 and TRBJ2-1; perhaps TRBD2 as D (5 bases). Germline CDR1 is ENHRY and CDR2 is SYGVKD. The V end lost 5 bases, the J end lost 0 bases, and 17 bases lay between the germline ends. The CDR3 covers 17 residues. The CDR3 spells CAISSGSVWGSYNEQFF. The CDR3 coding sequence is TGTGCCATCAGTTCAGGTAGCGTGTGGGGCTCCTACAATGAGCAGTTCTTC.

This clone was recorded a few times. The V call is TRBV15, the J call TRBJ1-5; D uncertain. This CDR3 has 14 residues. The germline CDR1 and CDR2 sequences are LNHNV and YYDKDF (reference sequence). Trimming took off 0 bases at V and 5 bases at J, with 8 bases between the two ends. CDR3 region: CATSRDGGYQPQHF. The CDR3 nucleotides read TGTGCCACCAGCAGAGATGGCGGCTATCAGCCCCAGCATTTT.

The sample holds one count of this clone. The CDR3 is CASSQIRGWDTEAFF. In nucleotides, the CDR3 is TGTGCCAGCAGCCAAATAAGGGGTTGGGACACTGAAGCTTTCTTT. V and J are TRBV2 and TRBJ1-1; a weak D match, TRBD1 (5 bases). V was trimmed by 6 bases and J by 3 bases, leaving 17 bases between them. Germline lookup yields CDR1 SNHLY and CDR2 FYNNEI. The CDR3 runs 15 residues.

This CDR3 reads CASSLGPGSTDTQYF. The CDR3 nucleotides read TGTGCCAGCAGCTTAGGGCCAGGGAGCACAGATACGCAGTATTTT. J is TRBJ2-3 and V is TRBV7-2; a weak D match, TRBD1 (5 bases). CDR1 is SGHTA and CDR2 is FQGNSA in the germline V gene. CDR3 size: 15 residues. Trimming stripped 1 base from V and 0 bases from J, with 8 bases between.

The chain recombines TRBV19 with TRBJ2-3, with TRBD2 matching over 14 bases. The CDR3 is made up of 17 amino acids. CDR1 LNHDA and CDR2 SQIVND come from the germline V gene (reference sequence). The trim removed 6 bases at V and 0 bases at J, leaving 5 bases unmatched. CDR3 region: CASRRTSGRTSTDTQYF. CDR3 DNA: TGTGCCAGTAGGAGGACTAGCGGGAGGACTAGCACAGATACGCAGTATTTT. The full variable domain, in which reference TRBV19 and TRBJ2-3 provide the parts outside the CDR3, is DGGITQSPKYLFRKEGQNVTLSCEQNLNHDAMYWYRQDPGQGLRLIYYSQIVNDFQKGDIAEGYSVSREKKESFPLTVTSAQKNPTAFYLCASRRTSGRTSTDTQYFGPGTRLTVL.

V gene TRBV6-5 combines with J gene TRBJ2-2, with 7 bases matching TRBD1. CDR1 and CDR2 (germline): MNHEY, SVGAGI. The CDR3 length is 14 residues. V shed 4 bases, J shed 3 bases, and the junction held 2 bases outside the gene matches. DNA of the CDR3: TGTGCCAGCAGTTGGGGACAGCACACCGGGGAGCTGTTTTTT. As protein: CASSWGQHTGELFF.

The rearrangement links TRBV5-5 to TRBJ1-4; D not resolved. Per the germline V gene, CDR1 is SGHKS and CDR2 is YYEKEE (reference sequence). Trimming removed 3 bases from V and 10 bases from J, with 16 bases in between. The CDR3 runs 14 residues. The CDR3, as DNA: TGTGCCAGCAGCTCTCCCCTAGAACCCACAAAACTGTTTTTT. Translation: CASSSPLEPTKLFF.

CDR3 region: CASSRGQGLSSGANVLTF. Written as DNA, the CDR3 is TGTGCCAGCAGCCGCGGACAGGGATTAAGCTCTGGGGCCAACGTCCTGACTTTC. The chain recombines TRBV4-2 with TRBJ2-6, with TRBD1 matching 8 bases. Germline trimming cut 4 bases from V and 0 bases from J; bases unmatched to any gene: 8. The CDR3 extends over 18 amino acids. Germline V gene data show CDR1 as LGHNA and CDR2 as YNFKEQ.

The rearrangement links TRBV6-1 to TRBJ2-7, with TRBD1 matching 11 bases. V trimming: 8 bases; J trimming: 5 bases; junction bases outside the gene matches: 8. The CDR3 sequence is 14 residues long. The germline gives CDR1 MNHNS, CDR2 SASEGT. CDR3 nucleotide sequence: TGTGCCAGCGGGGGTCGGACAGGGGGCAACGAGCAGTACTTC. This encodes CASGGRTGGNEQYF.

The genes are TRBV2 and TRBJ2-7; the match to TRBD1 covers 10 bases. Germline V CDR1 and CDR2: SNHLY, FYNNEI. CDR3 length: 14 amino acids. After removal of 4 bases from V and 6 bases from J, the junction contained 6 bases not matched to a gene. CDR3 amino acids: CASSVRQGAGEQYF. The CDR3 DNA reads as TGTGCCAGCAGTGTCAGACAGGGGGCGGGCGAGCAGTACTTC.

In this sample, this clone turned up once. This sequence joins TRBV2 and TRBJ2-5; 9 bases map to TRBD2. Germline lookup yields CDR1 SNHLY and CDR2 FYNNEI. The junction had 6 bases not matched to a gene; V was cut back by 5 bases and J by 2 bases. CDR3 length equals 15 residues. The CDR3 DNA follows: TGTGCCAGCAGTATTCTAGCGGGATCGCAAGAGACCCAGTACTTC. Protein: CASSILAGSQETQYF. Full variable domain (rest looked up from reference TRBV2 and TRBJ2-5): EPEVTQTPSHQVTQMGQEVILRCVPISNHLYFYWYRQILGQKVEFLVSFYNNEISEKSEIFDDQFSVERPDGSNFTLKIRSTKLEDSAMYFCASSILAGSQETQYFGPGTRLLVL.